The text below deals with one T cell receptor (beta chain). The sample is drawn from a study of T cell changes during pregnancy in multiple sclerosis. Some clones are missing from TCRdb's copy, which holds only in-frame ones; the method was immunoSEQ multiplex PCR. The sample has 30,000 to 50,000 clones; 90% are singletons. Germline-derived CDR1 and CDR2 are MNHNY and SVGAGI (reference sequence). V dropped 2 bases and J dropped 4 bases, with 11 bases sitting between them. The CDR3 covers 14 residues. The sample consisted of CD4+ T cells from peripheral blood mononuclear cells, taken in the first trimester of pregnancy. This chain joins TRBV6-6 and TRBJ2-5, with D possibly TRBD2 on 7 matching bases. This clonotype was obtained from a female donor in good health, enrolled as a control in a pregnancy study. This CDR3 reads CASSYGGGGETQYF. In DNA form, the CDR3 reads TGTGCCAGCAGTTACGGGGGAGGGGGAGAGACCCAGTACTTC.